The 29 T cell receptor beta chains below come from one sample, sequenced in a study of blood T cell repertoires in COVID-19 (dated by TCRdb to 2019 to 2021). Libraries came from the immunoSEQ multiplex PCR assay. Not all clones reach the TCRdb copy of this immuneACCESS table, which keeps in-frame sequences only. Checked studies attribute under half of the gap to unresolved V genes and leave the rest unexplained. This sample gives around 82,000 clones in total; 80% to 95% of them show up just once. The ten largest clones represent less than 9% of the sample. The sequencing input was peripheral blood. All receptors come from a human donor in a cohort sampled during active COVID-19.

V is TRBV4-1 and J is TRBJ2-7; 7 nucleotides agree with TRBD1. CDR3 length: 14 amino acids. V lost 4 bases and J lost 3; bases outside the gene matches: 6. The germline V gene encodes CDR1 MGHRA and CDR2 YSYEKL. CDR3 sequence reads: CASSRETGNYEQYF. The CDR3 DNA reads as TGCGCCAGCAGCCGAGAGACAGGGAACTACGAGCAGTACTTC.

The chain carries TRBV5-1 and TRBJ2-7, with TRBD1 matching over 7 bases. CDR3 length: 13 residues. Germline assignment: CDR1 SGHRS and CDR2 YFSETQ. V was pared by 4 bases and J by 3 bases, with 4 bases of the junction left unmatched. The CDR3 reads CASSPGTVYEQYF. As DNA, the CDR3 is TGCGCCAGCAGCCCCGGGACAGTCTACGAGCAGTACTTC.

The chain uses TRBV18 and TRBJ1-4, with 7 bases aligning to TRBD1. The CDR3 totals 16 residues. V lost 4 bases to trimming and J lost 8 bases; unmatched junction nucleotides: 13. Germline values: CDR1 KGHSH, CDR2 LQKENI. CDR3 in amino acids: CASSLQQQGMGEKLFF. The DNA for the CDR3 is TGTGCCAGCTCACTACAACAACAGGGGATGGGGGAAAAACTGTTTTTT.

The rearrangement links TRBV5-4 to TRBJ1-1; D may be TRBD1 (5 bases). The CDR3 is 13 amino acids. Per the germline V gene, CDR1 is SGHNT and CDR2 is YYREEE (reference sequence). Between the trimmed V and J ends, which lost 2 bases and 3 bases, there was a span of 8 bases. DNA for the CDR3: TGTGCCAGCAGCTTTGACAGAGACACTGAAGCTTTCTTT. This gives the protein CASSFDRDTEAFF. The variable domain in full, completed from reference TRBV5-4 and TRBJ1-1, reads ETGVTQSPTHLIKTRGQQVTLRCSSQSGHNTVSWYQQALGQGPQFIFQYYREEENGRGNFPPRFSGLQFPNYSSELNVNALELDDSALYLCASSFDRDTEAFFGQGTRLTVV.

The chain couples TRBV5-1 to TRBJ1-6, with D perhaps TRBD1 (5 bases). V lost 0 bases, J lost 10 bases, and 14 bases lay in between. Germline loops: CDR1 SGHRS, CDR2 YFSETQ. The CDR3 consists of 15 residues. The CDR3 region has the DNA TGCGCCAGCAGCTTGGCCCAGCAGGGAGGGTCACCCCTCCACTTT. Translated: CASSLAQQGGSPLHF.

This chain links TRBV6-5 with TRBJ2-7, with TRBD1 matching over 7 bases. With V trimmed by 6 bases and J by 1 base, 9 bases remained unmatched. The germline CDR1 and CDR2 sequences are MNHEY and SVGAGI. This CDR3 region has 15 residues. The CDR3 loop reads CASRPRGSSSYEQYF. CDR3 nucleotide sequence: TGTGCCAGCAGGCCCAGGGGGAGCAGTTCCTACGAGCAGTACTTC.

The chain joins TRBV9 to TRBJ2-7; D is undetermined. This CDR3 has 15 amino acids. CDR1 SGDLS and CDR2 YYNGEE come from the germline V gene. The V and J ends lost 0 bases and 0 bases respectively, with 10 bases between them. In DNA form, the CDR3 reads TGTGCCAGCAGCGTAGGTGTTTCTAGCTCCTACGAGCAGTACTTC. Residues: CASSVGVSSSYEQYF.

The rearrangement uses TRBV28 and TRBJ2-3, with D perhaps TRBD2 (6 bases). From germline, CDR1 is MDHEN and CDR2 SYDVKM. Trimming took off 5 bases at V and 2 bases at J, with 17 bases between the two ends. This CDR3 is 16 amino acids long. The CDR3 DNA reads TGTGCCAGCAGTCGACCCGCCGGGACTTCCACAGATACGCAGTATTTT. This sequence encodes CASSRPAGTSTDTQYF.

This CDR3 reads CASSIRPGGEQFF. CDR3 bases: TGTGCCAGTAGTATCCGGCCGGGAGGTGAGCAGTTCTTC. The J gene is TRBJ2-1, the V gene TRBV19, with 7 nucleotides matching TRBD2. Losses at the gene ends were 3 bases for V and 9 bases for J; bases not matched to a gene: 5. The length of the CDR3 is 13 residues. Germline-derived CDR1 and CDR2 are LNHDA and SQIVND (reference sequence).

A word on this clone: Within the sample, other DNA sequences also encode this same CDR3. The CDR3 bases are TGTGCCAGCAGCCGCACAGGGGGTAATTCACCCCTCCACTTT. Its protein is CASSRTGGNSPLHF. The V and J genes are TRBV3-1 (or the pseudogene TRBV3-2) and TRBJ1-6; TRBD1 agrees at 8 bases. The germline V gene has CDR1 LGHDT and CDR2 YNNKEL (reference sequence). The V segment lost 4 bases and the J segment 6 bases; nucleotides outside the gene matches: 2. The CDR3 loop spans 14 amino acids.

The chain is built from TRBV5-1 and TRBJ2-2, with D perhaps TRBD1 (5 bases). This CDR3 is 14 amino acids long. Trimming stripped 1 base from V and 4 bases from J, with 8 bases between. Germline CDR1 and CDR2: SGHRS and YFSETQ. Here the CDR3 reads CASSLQGGTGELFF. As DNA, the CDR3 is TGCGCCAGCAGCTTGCAGGGTGGCACCGGGGAGCTGTTTTTT. Full variable domain (remainder filled in from reference TRBV5-1 and TRBJ2-2): KAGVTQTPRYLIKTRGQQVTLSCSPISGHRSVSWYQQTPGQGLQFLFEYFSETQRNKGNFPGRFSGRQFSNSRSEMNVSTLELGDSALYLCASSLQGGTGELFFGEGSRLTVL.

The chain links TRBV6-5 to TRBJ2-7; a possible D gene is TRBD2 (5 bases). Germline V lookup: CDR1 MNHEY, CDR2 SVGAGI. The CDR3 has 13 amino acids. Between the trimmed V and J ends, which lost 8 bases and 2 bases, there was a span of 13 bases. DNA of the CDR3: TGTGCCAGCCGGCTAAGCGGTACCTACGAGCAGTACTTC. Translating it yields CASRLSGTYEQYF.

The chain joins TRBV28 to TRBJ1-3; 8 bases align to TRBD1. Germline trimming cut 7 bases from V and 1 base from J; bases unmatched to any gene: 12. Germline CDR1 is MDHEN and CDR2 is SYDVKM. The CDR3 contains 17 residues. As DNA, the CDR3 is TGTGCCAGCACCAATCGAAGGGACAGGAGATCTGGAAACACCATATATTTT. It encodes CASTNRRDRRSGNTIYF.

The genes are TRBV2 and TRBJ2-2; D possibly corresponds to TRBD1 (5 bases). Germline lookup yields CDR1 SNHLY and CDR2 FYNNEI. The CDR3 consists of 13 residues. V shed 7 bases and J shed 6 bases, with 12 bases lying between them. The chain's CDR3 is CASNGPGPGELFF. The DNA of the CDR3 is TGTGCCAGCAATGGGCCAGGGCCCGGGGAGCTGTTTTTT.

CDR3 coding DNA: TGCGCCAGCAGCTTGTCTGGGACTAGCGGGGGGGTTGTGTACTTC. This translates into CASSLSGTSGGVVYF. The chain carries TRBV5-1 and TRBJ2-7; TRBD2 matches at 16 bases. The V gene end was trimmed by 1 base and the J gene end by 12 bases; junction bases not matched to a gene: 7. Germline V gene data show CDR1 as SGHRS and CDR2 as YFSETQ. This CDR3 region has 15 residues.

The rearrangement joins TRBV25-1 to TRBJ1-2; tentative D call: TRBD1 (5 bases). CDR3 size: 13 residues. CDR1 is MGHDK and CDR2 is SYGVNS in the germline V gene. Trimming stripped 7 bases from V and 4 bases from J, with 13 bases between. CDR3 in DNA: TGTGCCAGCACCCGGGGGGGGGTCTATGGCTACACCTTC. Amino acid sequence: CASTRGGVYGYTF.

The rearrangement links TRBV28 to TRBJ2-2; D may be TRBD1 (6 bases). The CDR3 is made up of 15 amino acids. Per the germline V gene, CDR1 is MDHEN and CDR2 is SYDVKM. Trimming cost V 3 bases and J 5 bases, with 13 bases left between them. The CDR3 loop is CASSLGKQGTGELFF. The CDR3 nucleotides read TGTGCCAGCAGTTTGGGGAAACAGGGAACCGGGGAGCTGTTTTTT.

The V and J genes are TRBV10-3 and TRBJ1-1; 9 bases fit TRBD1. V shed 5 bases, J shed 5 bases, and the junction held 6 bases outside the gene matches. Germline CDR1 ENHRY, CDR2 SYGVKD. This CDR3 contains 14 residues. CDR3 sequence (DNA): TGTGCCATCAGTAACGACAGGGGGGGGACTGAAGCTTTCTTT. It yields the protein CAISNDRGGTEAFF.

V and J are TRBV6-5 and TRBJ2-7; D is uncertain. The CDR3 contains 11 residues. Germline loops: CDR1 MNHEY, CDR2 SVGAGI. Trimming took off 7 bases at V and 4 bases at J, with 8 bases between the two ends. The CDR3 region is CASTFVYEQYF. Here the CDR3 DNA reads TGTGCCAGCACCTTTGTTTACGAGCAGTACTTC.

The V gene is TRBV5-1, the J gene TRBJ1-4; D is unclear. CDR1 SGHRS and CDR2 YFSETQ come from the germline V gene. This CDR3 is built from 15 residues. Trimming shortened V by 0 bases and J by 0 bases, and 6 bases separated the two germline ends. The CDR3 sequence is CASSLARATNEKLFF. The CDR3 nucleotides are TGCGCCAGCAGCTTGGCACGGGCAACTAATGAAAAACTGTTTTTT.

CDR3 sequence: CASTVRGGREETQYF. The CDR3 nucleotides are TGTGCCAGCACCGTGCGGGGGGGCCGAGAAGAGACCCAGTACTTC. The chain is built from TRBV5-4 and TRBJ2-5; 9 bases line up with TRBD2. Germline lookup yields CDR1 SGHNT and CDR2 YYREEE (reference sequence). The trim removed 6 bases at V and 3 bases at J, leaving 9 bases unmatched. This CDR3 has 15 amino acids.

The rearrangement uses TRBV7-9 and TRBJ2-7, with D possibly matching TRBD1 (6 bases). The germline CDR1 and CDR2 sequences are SEHNR and FQNEAQ (reference sequence). This CDR3 has 15 residues. Trimming left V 6 bases short and J 7 bases short, with 22 bases between. CDR3 sequence (DNA): TGTGCCAGCAGATCTAAGACAGGCATAGGATTAGAGCAGTACTTC. Amino acids: CASRSKTGIGLEQYF.

This chain links TRBV7-6 with TRBJ2-1, with D possibly matching TRBD2 (7 bases). The germline gives CDR1 SGHVS, CDR2 FNYEAQ. The CDR3 has 18 amino acids. The germline V and J ends were trimmed by 5 bases and 4 bases, with 24 bases remaining between them. CDR3 residues: CASSPKVRGAHTYNEQFF. The CDR3 nucleotides are TGTGCCAGCAGCCCCAAGGTCCGGGGGGCCCATACATACAATGAGCAGTTCTTC.

This rearrangement joins TRBV2 to TRBJ1-4; D perhaps matches TRBD1 (6 bases). Germline V gives CDR1 SNHLY, CDR2 FYNNEI. Trimming cost V 7 bases and J 4 bases, with 16 bases left between them. CDR3 size: 15 residues. The CDR3 DNA reads TGTGCCAGCAAGGAGGGGGGGGCCCTTAATGAAAAACTGTTTTTT. Amino acid sequence: CASKEGGALNEKLFF.

The V and J genes are TRBV9 and TRBJ1-5; 7 nucleotides align to TRBD1. The V gene end was trimmed by 0 bases and the J gene end by 6 bases; junction bases not matched to a gene: 6. There are 15 residues in the CDR3. The germline V gene encodes CDR1 SGDLS and CDR2 YYNGEE. CDR3 DNA sequence: TGTGCCAGCAGCGTAGGGGGCAGGACAGGTCAGCCCCAGCATTTT. Translated: CASSVGGRTGQPQHF.

The chain links TRBV5-8 to TRBJ1-6; D is perhaps TRBD1 (6 bases). Germline V CDR1 and CDR2: SGHTS, YDEGEE. Trimming pared 5 bases from V and 16 bases from J, leaving 13 bases between. The CDR3 sequence is 11 residues long. The CDR3 sequence: CASRDPRGLHF. DNA of the CDR3: TGTGCCAGCAGGGACCCTAGGGGGCTCCACTTT.

The genes are TRBV11-2 and TRBJ2-3, with 7 bases matching TRBD1. The CDR3 runs to 15 residues. Looked up from germline, CDR1 is SGHAT and CDR2 is FQNNGV. V trimming: 1 base; J trimming: 5 bases; junction bases outside the gene matches: 6. DNA of the CDR3: TGTGCCAGCAGCTTAGGGGGAGCAGGGGGAGATACGCAGTATTTT. Translation gives CASSLGGAGGDTQYF.

The genes are TRBV29-1 and TRBJ2-3; 8 positions match TRBD1. V shed 7 bases and J 5 bases; nucleotides not matched to a gene: 5. The CDR3 runs to 12 residues. The germline V gene encodes CDR1 SQVTM and CDR2 ANQGSEA. The CDR3 DNA sequence: TGCAGCGGTACTACAGGGGGAGATACGCAGTATTTT. This gives the protein CSGTTGGDTQYF.

This clone was recorded a few times. This chain joins TRBV18 and TRBJ2-2; D is unclear. The CDR3 is 12 amino acids. The V gene's germline CDR1 is KGHSH and CDR2 LQKENI. Trimming shortened V by 3 bases and J by 6 bases, and 5 bases separated the two germline ends. CDR3 sequence: CASSPGPGELFF. For the CDR3, the DNA is TGTGCCAGCTCACCTGGGCCCGGGGAGCTGTTTTTT.